This is a list of T cell receptor beta chains from one sample in a study of blood T cell repertoires in COVID-19. Only in-frame clones appear in the TCRdb table, and some are missing; sequencing was by immunoSEQ multiplex PCR. This table has hundreds of thousands of clones, 85% to 90% appearing once. The sequenced sample consisted of PBMCs or T cells enriched from blood (not recorded which). These TCRs come from a woman aged 45-65 years who had recovered from COVID-19. The CDR3 runs from the conserved cysteine through the conserved F or W. D genes are given only for firm matches. Not every row has a clone size; where given, it reads once, few, many or a size class.

CDR3aa	CDR3nt	abundance	v_gene	j_gene	len	d_gene
CARPGTENTGELFF	TGTGCCAGGCCCGGGACAGAGAACACCGGGGAGCTGTTTTTT	once	TRBV6-4	TRBJ2-2	14	TRBD1
CAIRGGGITDTQYF	TGTGCCATCCGGGGCGGGGGGATCACAGATACGCAGTATTTT	.	TRBV10-3	TRBJ2-3	14	TRBD2
CASSRTHGGDQPQHF	TGTGCCAGCAGCAGGACCCACGGGGGGGATCAGCCCCAGCATTTT	.	TRBV7-9	TRBJ1-5	15	.
CASSPRVEVQPQHF	TGTGCCAGCAGCCCCAGGGTTGAAGTTCAGCCCCAGCATTTT	.	TRBV2	TRBJ1-5	14	.
CASSPRTANTGELFF	TGTGCCAGCAGCCCTCGGACTGCGAACACCGGGGAGCTGTTTTTT	.	TRBV11-3	TRBJ2-2	15	.
CASSIDQGQGGQPQHF	TGTGCCAGTAGTATAGATCAAGGACAGGGCGGTCAGCCCCAGCATTTT	.	TRBV19	TRBJ1-5	16	TRBD1
CASSQDYPSTDTQYF	TGCGCCAGCAGCCAAGACTACCCTAGCACAGATACGCAGTATTTT	.	TRBV4-1	TRBJ2-3	15	.
CASSSYSHANYGYTF	TGCGCCAGCAGCTCTTACAGTCATGCTAACTATGGCTACACCTTC	.	TRBV5-1	TRBJ1-2	15	.
CASSPALSYGYTF	TGTGCCAGCAGTCCCGCACTTTCCTATGGCTACACCTTC	.	TRBV28	TRBJ1-2	13	.
CATSDQFGEAEFGQPQHF	TGTGCCACCAGTGATCAGTTTGGAGAAGCCGAGTTCGGTCAGCCCCAGCATTTT	.	TRBV24-1	TRBJ1-5	18	.
CASSAEQGAEAFF	TGTGCCAGCAGCGCTGAACAGGGGGCTGAAGCTTTCTTT	.	TRBV3-1/TRBV3-2	TRBJ1-1	13	TRBD1
CASSMGARADTQYF	TGTGCCAGTAGTATGGGGGCGCGAGCAGATACGCAGTATTTT	.	TRBV19	TRBJ2-3	14	.
CASSVYGGDQETQYF	TGTGCCAGCAGCGTATACGGGGGGGATCAAGAGACCCAGTACTTC	.	TRBV9	TRBJ2-5	15	TRBD2
CASSKGQPANYGYTF	TGTGCCAGTAGTAAAGGACAGCCCGCGAACTATGGCTACACCTTC	.	TRBV19	TRBJ1-2	15	.
CASSQRTVNTEAFF	TGTGCCAGCAGCCAACGTACAGTGAACACTGAAGCTTTCTTT	.	TRBV3-1/TRBV3-2	TRBJ1-1	14	.
CARRRQGRGNTIYF	TGTGCCAGAAGAAGACAGGGGCGAGGAAACACCATATATTTT	.	TRBV7-5	TRBJ1-3	14	.
CASRGQTEAFF	TGTGCCAGCAGGGGACAAACTGAAGCTTTCTTT	.	TRBV25-1	TRBJ1-1	11	.
CASSPERGAGDTQYF	TGCGCCAGCAGCCCAGAGCGGGGGGCTGGGGATACGCAGTATTTT	.	TRBV4-1	TRBJ2-3	15	TRBD2
CASMPGQGLTGELFF	TGCGCCAGTATGCCGGGACAGGGACTCACCGGGGAGCTGTTTTTT	.	TRBV5-1	TRBJ2-2	15	TRBD1
CASSFAGGETQYF	TGTGCCAGCAGTTTCGCGGGGGGGGAGACCCAGTACTTC	.	TRBV28	TRBJ2-5	13	TRBD2
CASSSTVPTGDYGYTF	TGTGCCAGCAGTTCAACAGTACCGACAGGGGACTATGGCTACACCTTC	.	TRBV28	TRBJ1-2	16	TRBD1
CASSLIGRDTGNTIYF	TGCGCCAGCAGCTTGATCGGCAGGGACACTGGAAACACCATATATTTT	.	TRBV5-1	TRBJ1-3	16	.
CAISEGQPEAFF	TGTGCCATCAGTGAGGGACAACCTGAAGCTTTCTTT	.	TRBV10-3	TRBJ1-1	12	.
CASSEAKTQYSNQPQHF	TGTGCCAGCAGTGAAGCGAAGACACAGTATAGCAATCAGCCCCAGCATTTT	.	TRBV6-1	TRBJ1-5	17	.
CASSQDRRGAGNTIYF	TGTGCCAGCAGCCAAGATCGCCGGGGGGCAGGAAACACCATATATTTT	.	TRBV4-2	TRBJ1-3	16	.
CASSIQGPPNEKLFF	TGTGCCAGCAGCATCCAGGGGCCGCCGAATGAAAAACTGTTTTTT	once	TRBV28	TRBJ1-4	15	.
CASSPLDSTGGAGGYTF	TGTGCCAGCTCACCCCTCGACTCGACAGGGGGCGCGGGTGGCTACACCTTC	few	TRBV18	TRBJ1-2	17	TRBD1
CSALDRLSEAFF	TGCAGCGCTCTCGACAGGTTGTCTGAAGCTTTCTTT	.	TRBV29-1	TRBJ1-1	12	.
CASREQGAKHNMNTEAFF	TGTGCCAGCAGAGAACAGGGGGCAAAACACAACATGAACACTGAAGCTTTCTTT	.	TRBV25-1	TRBJ1-1	18	TRBD1
CASSNRGEGQPQHF	TGTGCCAGCAGCAACAGGGGAGAAGGACAGCCCCAGCATTTT	.	TRBV11-2	TRBJ1-5	14	TRBD1
CASSHDTGELFF	TGTGCCAGCAGCCATGACACCGGGGAGCTGTTTTTT	.	TRBV7-6	TRBJ2-2	12	.
CASSPEGAKPPNYGYTF	TGTGCCAGCTCACCAGAGGGGGCGAAGCCTCCAAACTATGGCTACACCTTC	few	TRBV18	TRBJ1-2	17	TRBD1
CASSSGGSGEQFF	TGTGCCAGCAGTTCTGGGGGCTCCGGTGAGCAGTTCTTC	.	TRBV27	TRBJ2-1	13	.
CSVQGAKEQYF	TGCAGCGTCCAGGGGGCAAAAGAGCAGTACTTC	.	TRBV29-1	TRBJ2-7	11	TRBD1
CASSDPYRTLYEQYF	TGTGCCAGCAGTGACCCTTACAGGACACTCTACGAGCAGTACTTC	.	TRBV6-1	TRBJ2-7	15	.
CASSPQENYGYTF	TGTGCCAGCAGCCCACAGGAGAACTATGGCTACACCTTC	.	TRBV11-2	TRBJ1-2	13	.
CASRGSDRGVLGYTF	TGTGCCAGCAGGGGGTCTGACAGGGGGGTGTTAGGCTACACCTTC	.	TRBV6-4	TRBJ1-2	15	TRBD1
CASSRTRLIQGFGGYTF	TGTGCCAGCAGTCGAACTAGACTAATACAGGGGTTCGGTGGCTACACCTTC	.	TRBV6-6	TRBJ1-2	17	TRBD1
CASSSHGGGSSPLHF	TGTGCCAGCAGTTCCCACGGGGGAGGGAGTTCACCCCTCCACTTT	.	TRBV28	TRBJ1-6	15	.
CASSLGHQPNYGYIF	TGTGCCAGCAGTTTGGGACACCAGCCTAACTATGGCTACATCTTC	once	TRBV28	TRBJ1-2	15	.
CASSLSQGNTEAFF	TGTGCCAGCAGCTTATCACAGGGTAACACTGAAGCTTTCTTT	.	TRBV7-9	TRBJ1-1	14	.
CASSQDRGSYGYTF	TGTGCCAGCAGCCAAGACAGGGGAAGCTATGGCTACACCTTC	.	TRBV14	TRBJ1-2	14	.
CASSQEREPLGGYTF	TGTGCCAGCAGCCAAGAAAGGGAGCCCTTAGGAGGCTACACCTTC	once	TRBV4-2	TRBJ1-2	15	.
CASSFRGSDSGNTIYF	TGCGCCAGCAGCTTTAGGGGAAGTGACTCTGGAAACACCATATATTTT	few	TRBV5-1	TRBJ1-3	16	.
CASRDGQTYEQYF	TGTGCCAGCAGAGATGGACAGACCTACGAGCAGTACTTC	.	TRBV6-5	TRBJ2-7	13	.
CASSQDEDLNTEAFF	TGTGCCAGCAGCCAAGATGAGGACTTAAACACTGAAGCTTTCTTT	once	TRBV4-2	TRBJ1-1	15	.
CASKGLAGNNEQFF	TGCGCCAGTAAGGGACTAGCGGGGAACAATGAGCAGTTCTTC	.	TRBV5-1	TRBJ2-1	14	TRBD2
CASSSDAGPMSGGASTGELFF	TGTGCCAGCAGCTCAGATGCGGGCCCTATGTCAGGGGGCGCTTCCACCGGGGAGCTGTTTTTT	.	TRBV7-8	TRBJ2-2	21	TRBD1
CAWSVTTVGNEKLFF	TGTGCCTGGAGTGTTACGACAGTAGGAAATGAAAAACTGTTTTTT	.	TRBV30	TRBJ1-4	15	.
CASSPDRVGGYTF	TGTGCCAGCAGCCCGGACAGGGTTGGGGGCTACACCTTC	.	TRBV7-2	TRBJ1-2	13	TRBD1